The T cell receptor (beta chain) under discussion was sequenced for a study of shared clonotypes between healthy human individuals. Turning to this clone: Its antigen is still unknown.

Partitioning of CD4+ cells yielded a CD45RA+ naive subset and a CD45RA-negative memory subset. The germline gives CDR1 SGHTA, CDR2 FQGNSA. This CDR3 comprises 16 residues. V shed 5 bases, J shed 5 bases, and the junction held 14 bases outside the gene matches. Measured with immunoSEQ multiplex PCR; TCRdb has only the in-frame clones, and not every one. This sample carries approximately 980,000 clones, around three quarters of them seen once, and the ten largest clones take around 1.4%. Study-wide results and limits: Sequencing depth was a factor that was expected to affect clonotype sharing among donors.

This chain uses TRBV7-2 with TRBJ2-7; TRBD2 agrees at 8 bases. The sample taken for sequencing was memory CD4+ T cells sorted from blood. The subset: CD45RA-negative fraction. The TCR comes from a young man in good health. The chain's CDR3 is CASSAVVTSGSHEQYF. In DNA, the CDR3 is TGTGCCAGCAGCGCCGTGGTGACCAGCGGGAGCCACGAGCAGTACTTC.